Following are 18 T cell receptor beta chains from one sample sequenced in a study of blood T cells in healthy people across ages. Through a sample-barcoded 5' primer and a J-beta primer mix, a second PCR was run for about 6 to 12 cycles. TCRdb reanalysed the 5' RACE reads using MiXCR and keeps one entry per CDR3 protein. The top ten hold approximately 7.9% of the sample, which has 1.2 million to 1.5 million distinct CDR3 sequences, around 42% seen once. Sequencing was done on a sample of blood. The receptors were gathered from a woman younger than 35 in good health.

Only a few counts were recorded for this clonotype. The rearrangement links TRBV3-1 to TRBJ2-1, with D perhaps matching TRBD2 (7 bases). Looked up from germline, CDR1 is LGHDT and CDR2 is YNNKEL (reference sequence). The CDR3 is made up of 15 amino acids. Between the trimmed V and J ends, which lost 1 base and 5 bases, there was a span of 12 bases. Written as DNA, the CDR3 is TGTGCCAGCAGCCAAGGGGGGGGCCAGCACAATGAGCAGTTCTTC. Translation gives CASSQGGGQHNEQFF.

The V gene is TRBV10-3, the J gene TRBJ1-4; D not certain. Germline CDR1 and CDR2: ENHRY and SYGVKD. Trimming stripped 3 bases from V and 9 bases from J, with 14 bases between. CDR3 size: 14 residues. The CDR3 is CAISDVSYRQKLFF. CDR3 nucleotide sequence: TGTGCCATCAGTGACGTGTCATACCGACAAAAACTGTTTTTT.

The chain employs TRBV20-1 and TRBJ2-5; D is perhaps TRBD2 (6 bases). Trimming shortened V by 8 bases and J by 11 bases, and 27 bases separated the two germline ends. The CDR3 covers 14 residues. From germline, CDR1 is DFQATT and CDR2 SNEGSKA (reference sequence). CDR3 DNA sequence: TGCAGTAGATCGGGACTGCGGATGGCCAATGAGCAGTACTTC. The encoded protein is CSRSGLRMANEQYF.

V and J are TRBV5-1 and TRBJ2-7; tentatively, D is TRBD2 (5 bases). Trimming took 4 bases from V and 3 from J, leaving 17 bases between them. This CDR3 has 15 amino acids. In germline, CDR1 is SGHRS, CDR2 YFSETQ. The CDR3 DNA follows: TGCGCCAGCAGCCCCCCCAACGCCGAGGGCTACGAGCAGTACTTC. Translating gives CASSPPNAEGYEQYF.

The chain employs TRBV4-1 and TRBJ2-1; 14 positions agree with TRBD2. Germline trimming cut 4 bases from V and 4 bases from J; bases unmatched to any gene: 6. The CDR3 is made up of 17 amino acids. Looked up from germline, CDR1 is MGHRA and CDR2 is YSYEKL. Here the CDR3 DNA reads TGCGCCAGCAGCCGGGGACTAGCGGGGGTTGCGTACAATGAGCAGTTCTTC. Translation gives CASSRGLAGVAYNEQFF.

This clonotype came up a few times. The J gene is TRBJ2-1, the V gene TRBV5-1; D assignment may be TRBD1 or TRBD2 (5 bases each). Germline values: CDR1 SGHRS, CDR2 YFSETQ. The CDR3 has 17 residues. V lost 0 bases to trimming and J lost 2 bases, with 15 bases between them. The CDR3 spells CASSLANFVGAYNEQFF. In DNA form, the CDR3 reads TGCGCCAGCAGCTTGGCTAATTTCGTGGGGGCCTACAATGAGCAGTTCTTC.

This clonotype was seen many times. V usage is TRBV12-3 or TRBV12-4 and J usage is TRBJ2-3; D unclear. The CDR3 length is 12 residues. Trimming cost V 5 bases and J 3 bases, with 6 bases left between them. The CDR3: CASSTLTDTQYF. DNA for the CDR3: TGTGCCAGCAGTACATTGACAGATACGCAGTATTTT.

The gene calls are TRBV6-2 or TRBV6-3 and TRBJ2-3; TRBD2 matches 7 bases. CDR1 is MNHEY, CDR2 SVGEGT, per germline. The ends lost 8 bases at V and 4 bases at J; junction bases unmatched: 12. This CDR3 region has 15 residues. CDR3: CASVDPSGSADTQYF. CDR3 nucleotides: TGTGCCAGCGTGGATCCTAGCGGCTCCGCAGATACGCAGTATTTT.

This clonotype has a handful of counts. The V call is TRBV19, the J call TRBJ1-5, with D maybe TRBD1 (5 bases). Germline loops: CDR1 LNHDA, CDR2 SQIVND (reference sequence). Trimming removed 6 bases from V and 7 bases from J, with 25 bases in between. The CDR3 is made up of 17 amino acids. The chain's CDR3 is CASSDLVSGTVRQPQHF. In nucleotides, the CDR3 is TGTGCCAGTAGCGACCTGGTGTCAGGGACGGTTCGACAGCCCCAGCATTTT.

This clonotype has at least ten counts. This chain links TRBV11-2 with TRBJ2-5; 8 positions match TRBD1. The CDR3 spans 16 residues. Germline V gene sequence: CDR1 SGHAT, CDR2 FQNNGV. The V segment lost 4 bases and the J segment 2 bases; nucleotides outside the gene matches: 9. CDR3 sequence: CASSSTLQGGQETQYF. CDR3 nucleotides: TGTGCCAGCAGCTCGACACTACAGGGGGGACAAGAGACCCAGTACTTC.

This chain connects TRBV2 to TRBJ1-2, with D unresolved. V dropped 6 bases and J dropped 3 bases, with 20 bases sitting between them. This CDR3 has 16 residues. CDR1 and CDR2 (germline): SNHLY, FYNNEI. The CDR3 bases are TGTGCCAGCAGCGAGGGTTCGGTGTTTTCGGACTATGGCTACACCTTC. This translates into CASSEGSVFSDYGYTF.

The rearrangement uses TRBV28 and TRBJ1-2, with 8 nucleotides matching TRBD1. The J segment lost 8 bases and the V segment lost 7 bases, leaving 15 bases of the junction unmatched. The CDR3 length is 15 residues. Germline V gene data show CDR1 as MDHEN and CDR2 as SYDVKM. The CDR3 region is CASTQPRTGWKGYTF. Written as DNA, the CDR3 is TGTGCCAGCACCCAACCTCGGACAGGGTGGAAAGGCTACACCTTC.

This clonotype was seen more than once but under ten times. A much more abundant neighbour one base away suggests this may be a read error. V and J are TRBV6-2 or TRBV6-3 and TRBJ2-7; D remains ambiguous. The CDR3 spans 13 residues. V lost 0 bases and J 3 bases, leaving 6 bases between the germline ends. Per germline, CDR1 MNHEY and CDR2 SVGEGT. DNA of the CDR3: TGTGCCAGCAGTTACTCAGGGATCTACGAGCAGTACTTC. Protein sequence: CASSYSGIYEQYF.

This clonotype was seen a few times. This chain joins TRBV6-5 and TRBJ2-1, with 7 bases aligning to TRBD2. The germline CDR1 and CDR2 sequences are MNHEY and SVGAGI. CDR3 length equals 12 residues. Trimming at V came to 11 bases and at J to 15 bases, leaving 16 bases not matched to a gene. In DNA, the CDR3 is TGTGCCGTTTCGGGCGGGAGACTTTCTTTGTTCTTC. As protein: CAVSGGRLSLFF.

The V gene is TRBV6-7, the J gene TRBJ2-1; 8 nucleotides line up with TRBD2. TRBV6-7 is an ORF, and what it does is uncertain. The CDR3 contains 20 residues. The trim removed 0 bases at V and 0 bases at J, leaving 13 bases unmatched. The DNA for the CDR3 is TGTGCCAGCAGTTACTCGATCCCCAGCGGGGGCCGTAACTCCTACAATGAGCAGTTCTTC. It codes for CASSYSIPSGGRNSYNEQFF.

The chain recombines TRBV6-1 with TRBJ2-2, with 15 bases aligning to TRBD2. This CDR3 comprises 17 residues. The V segment lost 6 bases and the J segment 0 bases; nucleotides outside the gene matches: 2. Germline lookup yields CDR1 MNHNS and CDR2 SASEGT. The CDR3 protein is CASSGLAGGSNTGELFF. The CDR3 DNA reads TGTGCCAGCAGCGGACTAGCGGGGGGGTCGAACACCGGGGAGCTGTTTTTT.

Comments on this clonotype: A clone one base away is much larger, so this may be a read error. This chain joins TRBV20-1 and TRBJ2-1, with 9 bases that match TRBD2. The last part of the DNA fits TRBJ2-7 better; the J call may be wrong. The V gene's germline CDR1 is DFQATT and CDR2 SNEGSKA (reference sequence). The CDR3 has 16 residues. CDR3 protein: CSARDRLAGLYNEQYF. The DNA for the CDR3 is TGCAGTGCTAGAGATCGCCTAGCGGGACTATACAATGAGCAGTACTTC.

This clonotype was recorded a few times. J is TRBJ2-7 and V is TRBV27; D is unresolved. The CDR3 runs to 15 residues. With 5 bases removed from V and 3 bases from J, the gap between germline ends came to 17 bases. Per the germline V gene, CDR1 is MNHEY and CDR2 is SMNVEV (reference sequence). Written as DNA, the CDR3 is TGTGCCAGCAGTATCTCCGTTTGGTGGGACTACGAGCAGTACTTC. This translates into CASSISVWWDYEQYF.